The 18 T cell receptor beta chains in this list originate from one sample, sequenced in a study of shared clonotypes between healthy human individuals. Here immunoSEQ multiplex PCR was the method, and the copy in TCRdb shows in-frame clones only, minus some. The sample includes more than 2,000,000 clones, 90% to 95% of them seen just once. The sample taken for sequencing was naive CD4+ T cells sorted from blood. The subset is: CD45RA+ positively selected. Receptor source: a man aged 18 to 35 in good health.

This clone was picked up one time. The V gene is TRBV5-5, the J gene TRBJ1-3; D is undetermined. The CDR3 is 16 residues long. Germline CDR1 is SGHKS and CDR2 is YYEKEE (reference sequence). The germline V and J ends were trimmed by 1 base and 0 bases, with 11 bases remaining between them. The CDR3 DNA is TGTGCCAGCAGCTTGTTTTCGAGAAGCTCTGGAAACACCATATATTTT. Encoded protein: CASSLFSRSSGNTIYF.

V is TRBV2 and J is TRBJ2-7; tentatively, D is TRBD1 (6 bases). Germline CDR1 SNHLY, CDR2 FYNNEI. There are 14 residues in the CDR3. Trimming removed 3 bases at V and 2 bases at J, with 11 bases between. The CDR3 bases are TGTGCCAGCAGTGACTGGGACAACACCTACGAGCAGTACTTC. The encoded protein is CASSDWDNTYEQYF.

Concerning this clone: The sample holds other DNA sequences that translate to the same CDR3. The genes are TRBV2 and TRBJ1-6, with D hard to call. In germline, CDR1 is SNHLY, CDR2 FYNNEI. Trimming pared 3 bases from V and 7 bases from J, leaving 7 bases between. The CDR3 has 13 amino acids. The CDR3 DNA reads TGTGCCAGCAGTGAGTCCGGGAATTCACCCCTCCACTTT. Its translation: CASSESGNSPLHF.

The V and J genes are TRBV27 and TRBJ1-3, with TRBD1 identical over 7 bases. The CDR3 is 14 residues long. The V gene end was trimmed by 6 bases and the J gene end by 4 bases; junction bases not matched to a gene: 6. Germline CDR1 reads MNHEY; CDR2 reads SMNVEV (reference sequence). Written as DNA, the CDR3 is TGTGCCAGCAGCCGGACAGGCCCGGGAAACACCATATATTTT. Amino acid sequence: CASSRTGPGNTIYF.

The CDR3 region is CASSVDLGQGYEQYF. CDR3 DNA sequence: TGTGCCAGCAGCGTAGACCTGGGACAGGGGTACGAGCAGTACTTC. V and J are TRBV9 and TRBJ2-7; 10 bases map to TRBD1. After removal of 0 bases from V and 4 bases from J, the junction contained 4 bases not matched to a gene. The CDR3 covers 15 residues. Per germline, CDR1 SGDLS and CDR2 YYNGEE.

CDR3 loop: CASSPLSTDTQYF. CDR3 DNA sequence: TGTGCCAGCAGTCCACTAAGCACAGATACGCAGTATTTT. The V gene is TRBV5-6, the J gene TRBJ2-3; D is undetermined. Trimming cost V 5 bases and J 0 bases, with 7 bases left between them. Germline CDR1 is SGHDT and CDR2 is YYEEEE. CDR3 length: 13 residues.

This chain links TRBV2 with TRBJ1-6; no definite D call. V was trimmed by 7 bases and J by 9 bases, leaving 10 bases between them. The germline V gene has CDR1 SNHLY and CDR2 FYNNEI. The CDR3 has 12 residues. The CDR3 DNA sequence: TGTGCCAGCAATTTGGCTTTTTCACCCCTCCACTTT. The encoded protein is CASNLAFSPLHF.

J is TRBJ1-6 and V is TRBV10-3; 7 nucleotides match TRBD1. The germline V gene encodes CDR1 ENHRY and CDR2 SYGVKD. CDR3 size: 14 residues. V lost 4 bases to trimming and J lost 7 bases; unmatched junction nucleotides: 4. The DNA of the CDR3 is TGTGCCATCAGTGGGGGGACAGAGAATTCACCCCTCCACTTT. Translated: CAISGGTENSPLHF.

This chain links TRBV2 with TRBJ2-2; the match to TRBD2 covers 7 bases. The CDR3 has 14 residues. The V gene end was trimmed by 6 bases and the J gene end by 5 bases; junction bases not matched to a gene: 6. From germline, CDR1 is SNHLY and CDR2 FYNNEI. CDR3 sequence reads: CASRPRGVTGELFF. For the CDR3, the DNA is TGTGCCAGCAGACCTCGGGGGGTTACCGGGGAGCTGTTTTTT.

The V and J genes are TRBV19 and TRBJ2-3, with 10 nucleotides matching TRBD1. CDR1 and CDR2 from the germline V gene are LNHDA and SQIVND (reference sequence). The CDR3 consists of 15 residues. V lost 7 bases to trimming and J lost 2 bases; unmatched junction nucleotides: 6. The CDR3 here is CASNSGTGVTDTQYF. In DNA, the CDR3 is TGTGCCAGTAATTCCGGGACAGGGGTCACAGATACGCAGTATTTT. The variable domain in full, completed from reference TRBV19 and TRBJ2-3, reads DGGITQSPKYLFRKEGQNVTLSCEQNLNHDAMYWYRQDPGQGLRLIYYSQIVNDFQKGDIAEGYSVSREKKESFPLTVTSAQKNPTAFYLCASNSGTGVTDTQYFGPGTRLTVL.

This chain links TRBV12-5 with TRBJ2-2; D gene unclear. This CDR3 is built from 13 residues. Between the trimmed V and J ends, which lost 0 bases and 3 bases, there was a span of 2 bases. Germline values: CDR1 LGHNT, CDR2 FRNRAP. CDR3 bases: TGTGCTAGTGGTTTGGTGGACACCGGGGAGCTGTTTTTT. Protein sequence: CASGLVDTGELFF.

The chain carries TRBV19 and TRBJ1-4, with no clear D. Per germline, CDR1 LNHDA and CDR2 SQIVND (reference sequence). The CDR3 runs to 14 residues. The V end lost 0 bases, the J end lost 5 bases, and 7 bases lay between the germline ends. CDR3 region: CASSIDGTNEKLFF. Here the CDR3 DNA reads TGTGCCAGTAGTATAGATGGCACAAATGAAAAACTGTTTTTT.

V is TRBV11-2 and J is TRBJ2-5, with D perhaps TRBD2 (7 bases). CDR3 length: 15 residues. The germline CDR1 and CDR2 sequences are SGHAT and FQNNGV. The V end lost 1 base, the J end lost 5 bases, and 14 bases lay between the germline ends. CDR3 DNA sequence: TGTGCCAGCAGCTTAGGGGTTGGGGGGGCCGAGACCCAGTACTTC. Its translation: CASSLGVGGAETQYF.

J is TRBJ1-3 and V is TRBV7-2, with D uncertain. V shed 2 bases and J shed 0 bases, with 11 bases lying between them. The CDR3 totals 16 residues. Germline V CDR1 and CDR2: SGHTA, FQGNSA. CDR3 residues: CASSLFTPSSGNTIYF. CDR3 DNA: TGTGCCAGCAGCTTATTTACGCCCAGCTCTGGAAACACCATATATTTT. The variable domain in full, completed from reference TRBV7-2 and TRBJ1-3, reads GAGVSQSPSNKVTEKGKDVELRCDPISGHTALYWYRQSLGQGLEFLIYFQGNSAPDKSGLPSDRFSAERTGGSVSTLTIQRTQQEDSAVYLCASSLFTPSSGNTIYFGEGSWLTVV.

This chain links TRBV6-7 with TRBJ2-3; no firm D call. TRBV6-7 qualifies as an ORF whose function is uncertain. V was pared by 0 bases and J by 4 bases, with 11 bases between. This CDR3 is built from 15 residues. The CDR3 region has the DNA TGTGCCAGCAGTTACTCGGGCCTCCATCCAGATACGCAGTATTTT. Translation gives CASSYSGLHPDTQYF.

The J gene is TRBJ2-2, the V gene TRBV4-1; D is perhaps TRBD2 (5 bases). CDR1 and CDR2 (germline): MGHRA, YSYEKL. The CDR3 is 17 residues long. Trimming cost V 0 bases and J 3 bases, with 14 bases left between them. The CDR3 DNA reads as TGCGCCAGCAGCCAAGACTCGGCTAGCCTTTACACCGGGGAGCTGTTTTTT. It specifies CASSQDSASLYTGELFF.

The rearrangement links TRBV30 to TRBJ2-3; D remains unclear. This CDR3 has 11 amino acids. Germline-derived CDR1 and CDR2 are GTSNPN and SVGIG (reference sequence). V gave up 5 bases and J gave up 2 bases, with 5 bases separating them. The CDR3 coding sequence is TGTGCCTGGGGTATCACAGATACGCAGTATTTT. It is translated as CAWGITDTQYF.

This rearrangement joins TRBV11-3 to TRBJ1-5, with a tentative D call TRBD1 (5 bases). The CDR3 length is 18 residues. Trimming left V 5 bases short and J 0 bases short, with 20 bases between. The germline V gene encodes CDR1 SGHNT and CDR2 YENEEA. The CDR3 loop reads CASSASGHGLYSNQPQHF. Written as DNA, the CDR3 is TGTGCCAGCAGCGCCTCAGGACACGGGCTTTATAGCAATCAGCCCCAGCATTTT.